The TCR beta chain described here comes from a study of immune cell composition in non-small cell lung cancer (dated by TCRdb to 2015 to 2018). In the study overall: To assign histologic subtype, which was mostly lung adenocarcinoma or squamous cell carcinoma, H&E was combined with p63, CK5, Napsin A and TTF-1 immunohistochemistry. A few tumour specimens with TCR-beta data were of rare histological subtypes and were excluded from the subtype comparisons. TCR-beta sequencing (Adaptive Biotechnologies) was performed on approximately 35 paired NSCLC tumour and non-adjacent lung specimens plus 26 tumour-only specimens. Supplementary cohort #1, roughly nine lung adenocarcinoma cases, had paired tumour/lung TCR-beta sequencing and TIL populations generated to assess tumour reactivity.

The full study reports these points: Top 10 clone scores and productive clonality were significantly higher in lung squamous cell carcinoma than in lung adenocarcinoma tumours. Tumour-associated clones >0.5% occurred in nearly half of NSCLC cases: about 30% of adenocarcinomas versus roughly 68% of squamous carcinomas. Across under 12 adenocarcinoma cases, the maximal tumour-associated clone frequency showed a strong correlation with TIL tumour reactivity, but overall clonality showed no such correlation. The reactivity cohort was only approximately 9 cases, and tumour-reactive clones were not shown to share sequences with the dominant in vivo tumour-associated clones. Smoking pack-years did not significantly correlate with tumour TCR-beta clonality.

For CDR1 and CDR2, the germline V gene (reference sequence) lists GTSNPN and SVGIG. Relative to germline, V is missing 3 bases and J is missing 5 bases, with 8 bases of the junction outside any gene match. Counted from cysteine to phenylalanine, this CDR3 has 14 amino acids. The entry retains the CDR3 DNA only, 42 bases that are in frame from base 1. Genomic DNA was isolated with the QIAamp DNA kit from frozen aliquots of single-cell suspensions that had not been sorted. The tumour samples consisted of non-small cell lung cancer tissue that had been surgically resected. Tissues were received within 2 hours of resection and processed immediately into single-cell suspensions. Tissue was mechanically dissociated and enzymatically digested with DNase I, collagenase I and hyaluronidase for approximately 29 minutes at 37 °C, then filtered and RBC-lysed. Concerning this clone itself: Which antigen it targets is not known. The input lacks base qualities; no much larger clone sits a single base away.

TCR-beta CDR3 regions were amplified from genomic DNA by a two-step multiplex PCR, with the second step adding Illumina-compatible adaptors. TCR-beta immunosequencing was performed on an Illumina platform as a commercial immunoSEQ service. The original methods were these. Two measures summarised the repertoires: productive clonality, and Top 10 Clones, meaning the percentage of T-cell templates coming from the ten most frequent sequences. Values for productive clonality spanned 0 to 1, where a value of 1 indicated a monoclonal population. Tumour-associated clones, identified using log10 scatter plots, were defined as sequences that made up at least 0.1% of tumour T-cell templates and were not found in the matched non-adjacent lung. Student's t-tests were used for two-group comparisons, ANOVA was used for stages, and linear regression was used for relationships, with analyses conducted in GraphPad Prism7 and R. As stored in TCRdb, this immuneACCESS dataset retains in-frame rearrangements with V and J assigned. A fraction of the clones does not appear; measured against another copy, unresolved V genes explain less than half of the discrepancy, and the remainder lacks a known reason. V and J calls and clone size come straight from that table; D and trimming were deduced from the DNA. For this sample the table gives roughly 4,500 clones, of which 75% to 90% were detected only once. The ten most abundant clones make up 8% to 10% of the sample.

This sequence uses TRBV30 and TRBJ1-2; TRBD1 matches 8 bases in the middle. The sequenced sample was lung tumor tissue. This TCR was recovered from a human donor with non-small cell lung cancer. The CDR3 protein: CAWSLGQGEYGYTF. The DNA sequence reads TGTGCCTGGAGCCTCGGACAGGGTGAATATGGCTACACCTTC.